This TCR beta chain is drawn from a study of blood T cell repertoires in COVID-19. Study context: Sites in the United States, Italy and Spain provided acute and convalescent COVID-19 samples. PBMCs, B-cell-depleted T cells, or T cells provided the cDNA or gDNA that made up the material.

Under the authors' procedure: Estimation of nucleated cell counts was performed using reference gene primer amplification. Only in-frame clones appear in the TCRdb table, and some are missing; sequencing was by immunoSEQ multiplex PCR. V, J and clone size are those of that table, while D and trimming were read from the DNA. The sample has roughly 250,000 clones, about 80% seen once; the top ten hold 4.5% to 5%. In germline, CDR1 is MGHRA, CDR2 YSYEKL. The trim removed 3 bases at V and 0 bases at J, leaving 8 bases unmatched. The CDR3 length is 18 residues. V is TRBV4-1 and J is TRBJ1-4; the match to TRBD1 covers 9 bases. Sequences were obtained from peripheral blood. The sequence derives from an elderly woman with active or convalescent COVID-19. The CDR3: CASSQTPGQGATNEKLFF. The CDR3 DNA reads as TGCGCCAGCAGCCAGACACCGGGACAGGGAGCAACTAATGAAAAACTGTTTTTT.